These 9 T cell receptor beta chains originate from one sample sequenced in a study of cytomegalovirus exposure and HLA in healthy donors. In the PCR, 60 Vbeta and 13 Jbeta primers were used. Only in-frame clones appear in the TCRdb table, and some are missing; sequencing was by immunoSEQ multiplex PCR. This repertoire shows approximately 150,000 clones, 60% to 80% found once; its top ten account for about 0.62%. Sample: PBMCs. The receptors here all came from a male donor in good health and CMV-seronegative.

The table lists this clone with a few counts. The rearrangement links TRBV19 to TRBJ2-2, with D unresolved. This CDR3 has 17 amino acids. Deletions cut 3 bases from V and 0 bases from J, with 14 bases between. CDR1 and CDR2 (germline): LNHDA, SQIVND (reference sequence). The DNA of the CDR3 is TGTGCCAGTAGTATTCCCGGGTTGGGTTCGAACACCGGGGAGCTGTTTTTT. It translates to CASSIPGLGSNTGELFF.

This clone was seen only once. The chain is built from TRBV19 and TRBJ2-2; 8 bases map to TRBD1. Germline assignment: CDR1 LNHDA and CDR2 SQIVND (reference sequence). The V gene end was trimmed by 4 bases and the J gene end by 2 bases; junction bases not matched to a gene: 6. This CDR3 region has 16 residues. The CDR3 sequence: CASSTQTGANTGELFF. The CDR3 DNA reads as TGTGCCAGTAGTACCCAGACAGGGGCTAACACCGGGGAGCTGTTTTTT. Variable domain in full (rest from reference TRBV19 and TRBJ2-2): DGGITQSPKYLFRKEGQNVTLSCEQNLNHDAMYWYRQDPGQGLRLIYYSQIVNDFQKGDIAEGYSVSREKKESFPLTVTSAQKNPTAFYLCASSTQTGANTGELFFGEGSRLTVL.

The genes are TRBV5-5 and TRBJ2-7; 7 bases agree with TRBD1. This CDR3 spans 16 amino acids. Germline CDR1 is SGHKS and CDR2 is YYEKEE (reference sequence). V was pared by 0 bases and J by 0 bases, with 6 bases of the junction left unmatched. The CDR3 reads CASSLEARGFSYEQYF. CDR3 nucleotide sequence: TGTGCCAGCAGCTTGGAGGCCAGGGGGTTCTCCTACGAGCAGTACTTC. The variable domain in full, completed from reference TRBV5-5 and TRBJ2-7, reads DAGVTQSPTHLIKTRGQQVTLRCSPISGHKSVSWYQQVLGQGPQFIFQYYEKEERGRGNFPDRFSARQFPNYSSELNVNALLLGDSALYLCASSLEARGFSYEQYFGPGTRLTVT.

The CDR3 DNA reads as TGCACCAGCAGCCAGAGACGAAGACGGGATTCGTATGGCTACACCTTC. This encodes CTSSQRRRRDSYGYTF. This rearrangement joins TRBV1 to TRBJ1-2. TRBV1 counts as a pseudogene. The CDR3 sequence is 16 residues long.

This sequence joins TRBV11-2 and TRBJ2-5; tentative D call: TRBD1 (6 bases). V shed 5 bases and J shed 9 bases, with 13 bases lying between them. This CDR3 spans 12 amino acids. Germline assignment: CDR1 SGHAT and CDR2 FQNNGV. CDR3 in amino acids: CASSRWTVSQYF. In DNA, the CDR3 is TGTGCCAGCAGCAGATGGACAGTATCCCAGTACTTC.

The chain employs TRBV7-9 and TRBJ2-3; the match to TRBD1 covers 7 bases. V gave up 4 bases and J gave up 0 bases; unmatched junction bases: 7. Germline values: CDR1 SEHNR, CDR2 FQNEAQ (reference sequence). The CDR3 length is 16 residues. This CDR3 is CASSSGYRGSTDTQYF. The DNA for the CDR3 is TGTGCCAGCAGCTCCGGATACAGGGGTAGCACAGATACGCAGTATTTT.

The chain couples TRBV2 to TRBJ1-1, with TRBD1 matching over 8 bases. V lost 4 bases to trimming and J lost 5 bases; unmatched junction nucleotides: 3. This CDR3 has 13 residues. Germline lookup yields CDR1 SNHLY and CDR2 FYNNEI. In DNA form, the CDR3 reads TGTGCCAGCAGTGGACAGGGGAAAACTGAAGCTTTCTTT. This encodes CASSGQGKTEAFF.

This chain joins TRBV7-9 and TRBJ1-2, with 7 bases fitting TRBD1. Germline V gene sequence: CDR1 SEHNR, CDR2 FQNEAQ (reference sequence). CDR3 length equals 13 residues. J was trimmed by 4 bases and V by 4 bases; bases with no gene match: 3. CDR3 nucleotide sequence: TGTGCCAGCAGCTCGGACAGGCTCTATGGCTACACCTTC. It encodes CASSSDRLYGYTF.

The chain links TRBV25-1 to TRBJ2-7, with TRBD2 matching 7 bases. CDR1 is MGHDK, CDR2 SYGVNS, per germline. The V and J ends lost 8 bases and 4 bases, in that order; junction bases with no gene match: 8. This CDR3 spans 13 amino acids. The CDR3 sequence: CASDGQGGYEQYF. Here the CDR3 DNA reads TGTGCCAGCGATGGGCAGGGAGGGTACGAGCAGTACTTC.